This TCR beta chain was captured by sequencing in a study of cytomegalovirus exposure and HLA in healthy donors. V dropped 5 bases and J dropped 6 bases, with 16 bases sitting between them. Germline loops: CDR1 LNHDA, CDR2 SQIVND (reference sequence). This CDR3 is built from 14 residues. The PCR had 60 Vbeta and 13 Jbeta primers. Produced via immunoSEQ multiplex PCR; TCRdb's table is partial and in-frame only. The profile shows about 150,000 clones, roughly 62% of them singletons. The sample consisted of PBMCs. The chain links TRBV19 to TRBJ1-1; D is possibly TRBD1 (5 bases). This clonotype was obtained from a male donor in good health and CMV-seronegative. This chain's CDR3 is CASSFYRQSPEAFF. The CDR3 DNA is TGTGCCAGTAGTTTTTACCGACAGTCCCCTGAAGCTTTCTTT.